The sequence of this TCR beta chain was determined in a study of a mutant IDH1 vaccine in newly diagnosed glioma. About the research overall: It was radiotherapy, temozolomide, or both that patients received previously, with most receiving both.

The time point was: baseline, week 1 (first vaccination visit). Treatment given: pre-vaccination baseline after standard-of-care therapy. The CDR3 sequence is 14 residues long. V shed 4 bases and J shed 5 bases, with 12 bases lying between them. Looked up from germline, CDR1 is SGHVS and CDR2 is FNYEAQ. Some clones are missing from TCRdb's copy, which holds only in-frame ones; the method was immunoSEQ multiplex PCR. The data contain around 64,000 clones, around four fifths of them singletons. This rearrangement joins TRBV7-6 to TRBJ1-5; the D gene is possibly TRBD1 (5 bases). The sequence derives from a woman under 30 with glioma. Some clones in this sample may be carry-over from other donors' samples. The specimen was peripheral blood mononuclear cells (PBMCs), collected from a glioma patient treated with radiotherapy, temozolomide or both. The CDR3 is CASSSQGNDQPQHF. The CDR3 DNA reads as TGTGCCAGCAGCTCTCAGGGAAACGATCAGCCCCAGCATTTT.